Sequencing of this T cell receptor beta chain was carried out in a study of control samples from healthy donors and cancer patients (dated by TCRdb to the early 2020s). The germline V gene provides CDR1 SGHRS and CDR2 YFSETQ. Ends trimmed: V by 1 base, J by 7 bases; bases unmatched to a gene: 6. Measured from the cysteine to the phenylalanine, the CDR3 is 14 residues long. The entry retains the CDR3 DNA only, 42 bases that are in frame from base 1. Library preparation used the immunoSEQ multiplex PCR assay. Sourced from immuneACCESS, this table was stored by TCRdb with only in-frame sequences that have V and J called. A share of the clones is absent; for the studies checked, an unresolved V gene accounts for under half, and the remainder has no known explanation. The sample contains some 96,000 clones, over 85% of them found a single time. Of the sample, 6.5% to 9.5% falls within the top ten clones.

A remark on this clone: This clone's antigen is unknown. Base qualities were left out, and no much larger clone turns up one base away.

This receptor was taken from a man aged 18 to 30 in good health. Specimen: blood. The V gene is TRBV5-1 and the J gene is TRBJ2-7, with 9 central nucleotides matching TRBD1. The DNA is as follows: TGCGCCAGCAGCTTGTATGGGACAGGGCTTGAGCAGTACTTC. This gives the protein CASSLYGTGLEQYF.